This T cell receptor (beta chain) was documented in a study of cytomegalovirus exposure and HLA in healthy donors. PCR used 60 Vbeta primers and 13 Jbeta primers. TCRdb keeps only in-frame clones here, not all; method: immunoSEQ multiplex PCR. The sample shows about 200,000 clones, 82% of them seen only once. V was cut by 0 bases and J by 1 base, with 13 bases left in between. The CDR3 length is 16 residues. Germline loops: CDR1 ENHRY, CDR2 SYGVKD. This chain links TRBV10-3 with TRBJ2-7, with D unclear. The sequence derives from a woman aged 40 to 50 in good health and CMV-seronegative. The sample comprised PBMCs. The CDR3 loop is CAISESAPGLSYEQYF. CDR3 DNA: TGTGCCATCAGTGAGTCGGCCCCGGGTTTGTCCTACGAGCAGTACTTC.